This is a list of T cell receptor beta chains from one sample in a study of post-analysis software for immune sequencing data. TCRdb ran MiXCR on the PCR reads and lists one entry per CDR3 protein. The sample comprises some 500,000 distinct CDR3 sequences, roughly 45% of which are singletons, and 12% rests with the top ten. Source material: blood. The receptors stem from a girl between 5 and 17 years old with multiple sclerosis. CDR3s include the opening cysteine and the closing phenylalanine or tryptophan. A D gene is named only where the DNA matches it firmly. Some rows have no size entry. The others give once, few or many, or a class for an expanded clone.

j_gene | abundance | d_gene | v_gene | CDR3nt | CDR3aa
TRBJ2-1 | few | NA | TRBV6-2/TRBV6-3 | TGTGCCAGCAGTTCTTTACAGGAGATCCAGTTCTTC | CASSSLQEIQFF
TRBJ2-5 | NA | NA | TRBV28 | TGTGCCAGCAGGATGGGACAATTCTTGGAGACCCAGTACTTC | CASRMGQFLETQYF
TRBJ1-1 | few | NA | TRBV28 | TGTGCCAGCAGTTTCTTAGGGACGGGTGGCACTGAAGCTTTCTTT | CASSFLGTGGTEAFF
TRBJ1-2 | NA | TRBD1 | TRBV9 | TGTGCCAGCAGCCCAAGGGGACAGGGGATCCCCTATGGCTGCACCTTC | CASSPRGQGIPYGCTF
TRBJ2-1 | NA | TRBD2 | TRBV7-2 | TGTGCCAGCAGCGGGAAGGGACTAGCGCCCCGCCCCTACAATGAGCAGTTCTTC | CASSGKGLAPRPYNEQFF
TRBJ2-1 | NA | NA | TRBV7-2 | TGTGCCAGCAGCTTGGGGCACACTGAGCAGTTCTTC | CASSLGHTEQFF
TRBJ2-7 | NA | NA | TRBV14 | TGTGCCAGCAGCCAAGGAAACGGATTCTCCTACGAGCAGTACTTC | CASSQGNGFSYEQYF
TRBJ2-5 | once | TRBD2 | TRBV6-6 | TGTGCCAGCAGTTACGGGCTAGCGGGAGAGACCCAGTACTTC | CASSYGLAGETQYF
TRBJ2-1 | NA | TRBD2 | TRBV20-1 | TGCAGTGCTAGAGATAGCGGGACTATCTACAATGAGCAGTTCTTC | CSARDSGTIYNEQFF
TRBJ2-5 | NA | NA | TRBV12-3/TRBV12-4 | TGTGCCAGCAGTTCTCGACAGATAGGGGCCCAGTACTTC | CASSSRQIGAQYF
TRBJ2-6 | few | TRBD1 | TRBV18 | TGTGCCAGCTCACCGACTACAGGGGCTGGGGCCAACGTCCTGACTTTC | CASSPTTGAGANVLTF
TRBJ2-1 | NA | TRBD1 | TRBV6-5 | TGTGCCAGCAGAACGACAGGGACGTACAATGAGCAGTTCTTC | CASRTTGTYNEQFF
TRBJ2-3 | NA | NA | TRBV11-2 | TGTGCCAGCAGCTTATTGTGGGGGGCAGATACGCAGTATTTT | CASSLLWGADTQYF
TRBJ1-2 | few | NA | TRBV7-9 | TGTGCCAGCAGCCCAGGGTGGGACTATGGCTACACCTTC | CASSPGWDYGYTF
TRBJ2-7 | NA | NA | TRBV5-1 | TGCGCCAGCAGCTTGGCGGGGCGCCACAGGGAACCCTACGAGCAGTACTTC | CASSLAGRHREPYEQYF
TRBJ2-3 | NA | TRBD2 | TRBV29-1 | TGCAGCGCGCACCCCCTAGCGGGGTTCACAGATACGCAGTATTTT | CSAHPLAGFTDTQYF
TRBJ2-1 | NA | TRBD2 | TRBV29-1 | TGCAGCGGGGGACTAGCGGGGAGGAATGAGCAGTTCTTC | CSGGLAGRNEQFF
TRBJ1-2 | NA | NA | TRBV6-5 | TGTGCCAGCAGTTACTCGAACCGGGGGCTTGGCTATGGCTACACCTTC | CASSYSNRGLGYGYTF
TRBJ1-1 | NA | NA | TRBV28 | TGTGCCAGCAGTGACATCAGGAACACTGAAGCTTTCTTT | CASSDIRNTEAFF
TRBJ2-7 | many | TRBD2 | TRBV29-1 | TGCAGCGCTAGACTAGCGGGACAATACGAGCAGTACTTC | CSARLAGQYEQYF
TRBJ2-1 | NA | NA | TRBV20-1 | TGCAGTGCTAGGGAGTTCAATGAGCAGTTCTTC | CSAREFNEQFF
TRBJ2-7 | few | NA | TRBV6-5 | TGTGCCAGCAGTTACTCGACCGGATACGAGCAGTACTTC | CASSYSTGYEQYF
TRBJ2-1 | few | NA | TRBV28 | TGTGCCAGCACCCACCGGGAGTGGAAGGACAATGAGCAGTTCTTC | CASTHREWKDNEQFF
TRBJ2-3 | NA | TRBD2 | TRBV20-1 | TGCAGTGCTAGTGCAGCGGGAGGCCCAGATACGCAGTATTTT | CSASAAGGPDTQYF
TRBJ1-2 | NA | NA | TRBV29-1 | TGCAGCGTCTACATCAGAGAGAACTATGGCTACACCTTC | CSVYIRENYGYTF
TRBJ2-7 | few | NA | TRBV2 | TGTGCCAGCAGGGGGACTGTTACCTACGAGCAGTACTTC | CASRGTVTYEQYF
TRBJ2-1 | NA | TRBD2 | TRBV19 | TGTGCCAGTAGTTCAGGCCGCATGCGGGAGGTTAGGAACAATGAGCAGTTCTTC | CASSSGRMREVRNNEQFF
TRBJ1-1 | NA | TRBD1 | TRBV10-3 | TGTGCCATCAGTGGGAACATGGGACAGGAAAACACTGAAGCTTTCTTT | CAISGNMGQENTEAFF
TRBJ2-1 | NA | NA | TRBV7-3 | TGTGCCAGCAGCTTACAGGCGGGGCGCGCCTACAATGAGCAGTTCTTC | CASSLQAGRAYNEQFF
TRBJ1-2 | NA | NA | TRBV7-2 | TGTGCCAGCAGCGCCCGACAGTATGGCTACACCTTC | CASSARQYGYTF
TRBJ2-1 | NA | TRBD2 | TRBV20-1 | TGCAGTGCTACCAGACTAGCGGGAGTATTTGAGCAGTTCTTC | CSATRLAGVFEQFF